This T cell receptor beta chain was retrieved from a study of beta chain features in type 1 diabetes. Germline V CDR1 and CDR2: MDHEN, SYDVKM. V trimming: 5 bases; J trimming: 2 bases; junction bases outside the gene matches: 5. The CDR3 has 15 residues. CD45RO/CCR7/CD25/CD127/CD95/CD27 sorting isolated CD4+ naive, central memory, regulatory and stem cell-like memory cells. Expressed TCRB transcripts were sequenced, since all the RNA that had been isolated was reverse transcribed. Produced via immunoSEQ multiplex PCR; TCRdb's table is partial and in-frame only. Of tens of thousands of clones listed, 55% to 70% were seen once; the top ten hold roughly 4.3%. Worth noting for this clone: What it recognizes is unknown.

Study-level findings and limits: Patients with type 1 diabetes showed fewer VDJ junction insertions and more deletions. A cDNA-based sequencing approach could over-represent cells with high TCR expression. Relative to healthy donors, patients appeared to have naive, central memory and Treg TCRB repertoires that were more similar. Among patients with Type 1 diabetes, TCRB CDR3s were moderately but significantly shorter in every one of the four CD4+ subsets.

The sample was Tregs from blood. The V gene is TRBV28, the J gene TRBJ2-4; 8 bases align to TRBD2. This TCR derives from a man in his late teens or twenties with type 1 diabetes. Written as DNA, the CDR3 is TGTGCCAGCAGTGGAGCGGGAGATACCAAAAACATTCAGTACTTC. Translating it yields CASSGAGDTKNIQYF.